Listed here are 32 T cell receptor beta chains from one sample, sequenced in a study of persistence of HIV-infected CD4 T cells. The libraries were made with immunoSEQ version 4 in survey mode. Assay: immunoSEQ multiplex PCR; the TCRdb copy retains only in-frame clones and omits some. The sample has about 60,000 clones; under 80% are singletons. Antigens for these TCRs are unknown. Cells were stimulated with overlapping HIV-1 Gag 15-mer peptides. CD40L/CD69 double-negative CD45RO-high memory CD4+ T cells were collected. The material was CD4+ T cells sorted from PBMCs after approximately 19-hour stimulation, obtained from a patient who received antiretroviral therapy. The receptors derive from an adult man with HIV who was CMV-seropositive.

The V gene is TRBV3-1 (or the pseudogene TRBV3-2), the J gene TRBJ2-6; 9 nucleotides match TRBD1. Unmatched junction bases numbered 7, after V lost 4 bases and J lost 3 bases. The germline gives CDR1 LGHDT, CDR2 YNNKEL (reference sequence). This CDR3 contains 17 residues. CDR3 loop: CASSPDRGYSGANVLTF. The CDR3 DNA reads TGTGCCAGCAGCCCGGACAGGGGATACAGTGGGGCCAACGTCCTGACTTTC.

This clone was counted only a few times. The rearrangement uses TRBV2 and TRBJ1-1; 7 bases match TRBD1. The CDR3 length is 16 residues. V gave up 9 bases and J gave up 4 bases; unmatched junction bases: 17. The germline CDR1 and CDR2 sequences are SNHLY and FYNNEI. CDR3 nucleotide sequence: TGTGCCAGTACCCAAAAAGAAAGCCGGGACAGCACTGAAGCTTTCTTT. Translated: CASTQKESRDSTEAFF.

The chain is built from TRBV5-1 and TRBJ2-2; D is perhaps TRBD2 (6 bases). The V end was cut by 3 bases, the J end by 4 bases, with 13 bases between. This CDR3 spans 15 amino acids. CDR1 and CDR2 (germline): SGHRS, YFSETQ. CDR3 sequence reads: CASSSGTYSTGELFF. The CDR3 DNA reads as TGCGCCAGCAGCTCCGGGACTTACAGCACCGGGGAGCTGTTTTTT.

This clone was counted a single time. The J gene is TRBJ1-2, the V gene TRBV27; the D gene is possibly TRBD1 (5 bases). V lost 2 bases, J lost 1 base, and 11 bases lay in between. Germline CDR1 and CDR2: MNHEY and SMNVEV (reference sequence). The CDR3 extends over 15 amino acids. CDR3 amino acids: CASSLGAGRNYGYTF. The CDR3 DNA reads TGTGCCAGCAGTTTAGGGGCAGGTCGTAACTATGGCTACACCTTC.

The chain joins TRBV6-5 to TRBJ1-1; TRBD1 matches at 11 bases. The germline gives CDR1 MNHEY, CDR2 SVGAGI. V lost 7 bases, J lost 4 bases, and 8 bases stayed unmatched. The CDR3 consists of 15 residues. CDR3 protein: CASTMDRGRGTEAFF. Here the CDR3 DNA reads TGTGCCAGCACCATGGACAGGGGGCGAGGCACTGAAGCTTTCTTT.

This clone was recorded only once. V is TRBV28 and J is TRBJ2-7, with 8 positions matching TRBD1. J was trimmed by 6 bases and V by 5 bases; bases with no gene match: 9. This CDR3 has 14 amino acids. Germline CDR1 reads MDHEN; CDR2 reads SYDVKM. This CDR3 reads CASSAAGQGGEQYF. The DNA for the CDR3 is TGTGCCAGCAGTGCCGCCGGACAGGGAGGCGAGCAGTACTTC.

The chain has TRBV2 and TRBJ2-5; 9 bases fit TRBD1. The junction had 5 bases not matched to a gene; V was cut back by 7 bases and J by 5 bases. Germline CDR1 is SNHLY and CDR2 is FYNNEI. The CDR3 runs to 13 residues. CDR3 loop: CASNRDRAETQYF. DNA for the CDR3: TGTGCCAGCAATCGGGACAGGGCGGAGACCCAGTACTTC.

In DNA form, the CDR3 reads TGTGCCAGCCATACGGTGAAGGGTAGCAATCAGCCCCAGCATTTT. Residues: CASHTVKGSNQPQHF. This sequence joins TRBV19 and TRBJ1-5, with D unresolved. Trimming took 9 bases from V and 0 from J, leaving 15 bases between them. This CDR3 spans 15 amino acids. Germline-derived CDR1 and CDR2 are LNHDA and SQIVND (reference sequence).

The chain couples TRBV2 to TRBJ2-7; TRBD1 agrees at 10 bases. The CDR3 loop spans 15 amino acids. With V trimmed by 0 bases and J by 3 bases, 2 bases remained unmatched. CDR1 is SNHLY, CDR2 FYNNEI, per germline. CDR3 in amino acids: CASSEAGDRGYEQYF. CDR3 nucleotide sequence: TGTGCCAGCAGTGAAGCAGGGGACAGGGGCTACGAGCAGTACTTC.

This CDR3 is CSASGQNQPQHF. As DNA, the CDR3 is TGCAGTGCTAGTGGCCAAAATCAGCCCCAGCATTTT. The chain employs TRBV20-1 and TRBJ1-5; D not resolved. Trimming stripped 3 bases from V and 4 bases from J, with 7 bases between. The germline gives CDR1 DFQATT, CDR2 SNEGSKA (reference sequence). The length of the CDR3 is 12 residues.

In DNA form, the CDR3 reads TGTGCCAGCAGCTTAGCTAGCGGGGGGAGCACAGATACGCAGTATTTT. Encoded protein: CASSLASGGSTDTQYF. J is TRBJ2-3 and V is TRBV7-9; 10 bases are a match to TRBD2. The germline gives CDR1 SEHNR, CDR2 FQNEAQ (reference sequence). V gave up 0 bases and J gave up 0 bases; unmatched junction bases: 0. This CDR3 contains 16 residues.

This chain links TRBV6-6 with TRBJ1-2; D not certain. The CDR3 has 13 amino acids. The V gene's germline CDR1 is MNHNY and CDR2 SVGAGI (reference sequence). The V and J ends lost 7 bases and 2 bases respectively, with 11 bases between them. The CDR3 loop is CASTSAENYGYTF. DNA for the CDR3: TGTGCCAGCACCTCAGCTGAAAACTATGGCTACACCTTC.

The chain links TRBV5-1 to TRBJ2-1; D not certain. This CDR3 comprises 14 residues. V dropped 1 base and J dropped 4 bases, with 9 bases sitting between them. Germline CDR1 SGHRS, CDR2 YFSETQ. The CDR3 DNA follows: TGCGCCAGCAGCTTGAACGCCAGGTACAATGAGCAGTTCTTC. Translating gives CASSLNARYNEQFF.

This chain uses TRBV12-3 or TRBV12-4 with TRBJ1-5; D is undetermined. Trimming removed 3 bases from V and 7 bases from J, with 10 bases in between. CDR3 length: 13 residues. The CDR3 protein is CASSFGPRQPQHF. As DNA, the CDR3 is TGTGCCAGCAGTTTCGGGCCCAGGCAGCCCCAGCATTTT.

V gene TRBV11-2 combines with J gene TRBJ2-1; D is undetermined. Trimming removed 3 bases from V and 5 bases from J, with 2 bases in between. In germline, CDR1 is SGHAT, CDR2 FQNNGV. This CDR3 spans 11 amino acids. The CDR3: CASSFHNEQFF. The CDR3 DNA reads TGTGCCAGCAGCTTTCACAATGAGCAGTTCTTC.

The rearrangement joins TRBV19 to TRBJ2-1; 9 bases agree with TRBD2. The CDR3 has 15 amino acids. Germline lookup yields CDR1 LNHDA and CDR2 SQIVND (reference sequence). The V and J ends lost 4 bases and 1 base, in that order; junction bases with no gene match: 2. The CDR3 coding sequence is TGTGCCAGTAGTACTCTAGCGGGGTCCTACAATGAGCAGTTCTTC. It yields the protein CASSTLAGSYNEQFF.

The chain couples TRBV14 to TRBJ1-2, with TRBD1 matching 9 bases. The CDR3 loop spans 16 amino acids. CDR1 is SGHDN, CDR2 FVKESK, per germline. Trimming removed 2 bases from V and 0 bases from J; junction bases left unmatched: 4. The CDR3 nucleotides are TGTGCCAGCAGCCAACTGACAGGGGGAGCTAACTATGGCTACACCTTC. Translation: CASSQLTGGANYGYTF.

This clone was counted a few times. This chain links TRBV20-1 with TRBJ1-6; no definite D call. Germline loops: CDR1 DFQATT, CDR2 SNEGSKA (reference sequence). Trimming shortened V by 3 bases and J by 7 bases, and 10 bases separated the two germline ends. The CDR3 sequence is 13 residues long. As DNA, the CDR3 is TGCAGTGCTAGTCGGGCGCGGAATTCACCCCTCCACTTT. Its protein product is CSASRARNSPLHF.

This clone came up a few times. V gene TRBV20-1 combines with J gene TRBJ1-1, with unresolved D. V was trimmed by 6 bases and J by 11 bases, leaving 16 bases between them. The CDR3 runs 11 residues. Germline CDR1 DFQATT, CDR2 SNEGSKA (reference sequence). The CDR3 sequence is CSAEREGRAFF. The CDR3 DNA reads as TGCAGTGCAGAACGAGAAGGGAGGGCTTTCTTT.

The V and J genes are TRBV19 and TRBJ1-2; D unclear. CDR1 and CDR2 (germline): LNHDA, SQIVND (reference sequence). This CDR3 is 13 amino acids long. Trimming removed 3 bases at V and 7 bases at J, with 12 bases between. Here the CDR3 reads CASSITERSGYTF. The CDR3 coding sequence is TGTGCCAGTAGTATTACAGAACGTAGTGGCTACACCTTC.

This clone has only a few counts. The chain has TRBV7-8 and TRBJ1-3; unclear D gene. Per germline, CDR1 SGHVS and CDR2 FQNEAQ. V was trimmed by 2 bases and J by 4 bases, leaving 9 bases between them. The CDR3 loop spans 14 amino acids. In nucleotides, the CDR3 is TGTGCCAGCAGCTTAAATAGGGTGGGAAACACCATATATTTT. Its protein is CASSLNRVGNTIYF.

J is TRBJ2-7 and V is TRBV28; possible D gene TRBD2, 5 bases. CDR1 and CDR2 from the germline V gene are MDHEN and SYDVKM. V gave up 5 bases and J gave up 2 bases, with 7 bases separating them. The CDR3 extends over 12 amino acids. CDR3 sequence (DNA): TGTGCCAGCAGTGTCGGGGCCTACGAGCAGTACTTC. Protein: CASSVGAYEQYF.

The chain is built from TRBV11-2 and TRBJ2-1; 9 nucleotides align to TRBD2. The CDR3 loop spans 16 amino acids. V lost 5 bases to trimming and J lost 9 bases; unmatched junction nucleotides: 14. The germline V gene encodes CDR1 SGHAT and CDR2 FQNNGV. This CDR3 reads CASSPLELAGYLEQFF. The CDR3 DNA follows: TGTGCCAGCAGCCCCCTTGAGCTAGCGGGGTATCTTGAGCAGTTCTTC.

The CDR3 region is CASSELKVEGTGITEAFF. The CDR3 coding sequence is TGTGCCAGCAGTGAATTGAAGGTTGAAGGGACAGGAATTACTGAAGCTTTCTTT. The rearrangement joins TRBV6-1 to TRBJ1-1; 8 nucleotides line up with TRBD1. The CDR3 is made up of 18 amino acids. Trimming took 2 bases from V and 5 from J; bases not matched to a gene: 16. The germline CDR1 and CDR2 sequences are MNHNS and SASEGT.

The chain links TRBV19 to TRBJ2-6; D not certain. Germline V lookup: CDR1 LNHDA, CDR2 SQIVND (reference sequence). CDR3 length: 12 residues. The germline V and J ends were trimmed by 5 bases and 4 bases, with 3 bases remaining between them. CDR3: CASSAGANVLTF. Here the CDR3 DNA reads TGTGCCAGTAGTGCCGGGGCCAACGTCCTGACTTTC.

The CDR3 here is CASGAGETQYF. The CDR3 DNA is TGTGCCAGCGGGGCGGGGGAGACCCAGTACTTC. The chain has TRBV3-1 (or the pseudogene TRBV3-2) and TRBJ2-5; a weak D match, TRBD2 (6 bases). The germline V and J ends were trimmed by 8 bases and 5 bases, with 9 bases remaining between them. The length of the CDR3 is 11 residues. CDR1 LGHDT and CDR2 YNNKEL come from the germline V gene (reference sequence).

The chain combines TRBV19 with TRBJ1-6, with D possibly TRBD1 on 6 matching bases. The CDR3 is made up of 16 amino acids. Germline CDR1 reads LNHDA; CDR2 reads SQIVND (reference sequence). V shed 6 bases and J shed 10 bases, with 22 bases lying between them. The CDR3 DNA is TGTGCCAGTAGCCCATACGGGGTGTCAGGGGAATCACCCCTCCACTTT. This sequence encodes CASSPYGVSGESPLHF.

This chain connects TRBV3-1 (or the pseudogene TRBV3-2) to TRBJ2-1; D is uncertain. The V and J ends lost 0 bases and 12 bases respectively, with 9 bases between them. This CDR3 region has 12 residues. Germline V gene lookup returns CDR1 LGHDT and CDR2 YNNKEL (reference sequence). The CDR3 reads CASSQEQVWQFF. The CDR3, as DNA: TGTGCCAGCAGCCAAGAACAAGTTTGGCAGTTCTTC.

The CDR3 DNA sequence: TGTGCCATTCAACAGGGCGAGGCTGGGGCCAACGTCCTGACTTTC. Translated: CAIQQGEAGANVLTF. V is TRBV24-1 and J is TRBJ2-6, with D perhaps TRBD1 (6 bases). Trimming left V 11 bases short and J 2 bases short, with 15 bases between. Germline loops: CDR1 KGHDR, CDR2 SFDVKD. There are 15 residues in the CDR3.

The chain's CDR3 is CASSPRQGIREKLFF. The CDR3 nucleotides are TGTGCCAGCAGCCCCCGACAGGGGATCAGGGAAAAACTGTTTTTT. The genes are TRBV11-2 and TRBJ1-4; 8 nucleotides match TRBD1. Trimming cost V 5 bases and J 8 bases; bases outside gene matches: 10. The germline V gene has CDR1 SGHAT and CDR2 FQNNGV. The CDR3 spans 15 residues. The variable domain in full, completed from reference TRBV11-2 and TRBJ1-4, reads EAGVAQSPRYKIIEKRQSVAFWCNPISGHATLYWYQQILGQGPKLLIQFQNNGVVDDSQLPKDRFSAERLKGVDSTLKIQPAKLEDSAVYLCASSPRQGIREKLFFGSGTQLSVL.

This clone was seen a few times. The chain links TRBV10-3 to TRBJ1-5; D perhaps matches TRBD1 (5 bases). The CDR3 is 14 residues long. The V gene's germline CDR1 is ENHRY and CDR2 SYGVKD. The germline V and J ends were trimmed by 3 bases and 4 bases, with 10 bases remaining between them. CDR3 DNA sequence: TGTGCCATCAGTGAAGGGTGGGGGAATCAGCCCCAGCATTTT. Translated, it gives CAISEGWGNQPQHF.

This chain uses TRBV19 with TRBJ2-1; TRBD2 agrees at 8 bases. Germline V gives CDR1 LNHDA, CDR2 SQIVND (reference sequence). After removal of 3 bases from V and 7 bases from J, the junction contained 11 bases not matched to a gene. The CDR3 extends over 16 amino acids. The DNA for the CDR3 is TGTGCCAGTAGTATGGCAGCCCAGCGGGGGCAAAATGAGCAGTTCTTC. Protein sequence: CASSMAAQRGQNEQFF.